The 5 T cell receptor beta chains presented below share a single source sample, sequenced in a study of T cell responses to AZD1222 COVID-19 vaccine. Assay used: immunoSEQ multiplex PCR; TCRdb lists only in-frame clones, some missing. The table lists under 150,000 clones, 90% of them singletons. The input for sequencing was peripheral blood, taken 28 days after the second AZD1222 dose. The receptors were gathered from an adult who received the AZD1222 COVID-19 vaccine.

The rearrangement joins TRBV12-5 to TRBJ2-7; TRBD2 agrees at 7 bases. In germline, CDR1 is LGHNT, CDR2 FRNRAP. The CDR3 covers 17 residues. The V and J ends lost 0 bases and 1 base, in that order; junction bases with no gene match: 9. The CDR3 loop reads CASGLVTAGVRSYEQYF. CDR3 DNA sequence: TGTGCTAGTGGTTTGGTAACTGCGGGAGTCAGGTCCTACGAGCAGTACTTC.

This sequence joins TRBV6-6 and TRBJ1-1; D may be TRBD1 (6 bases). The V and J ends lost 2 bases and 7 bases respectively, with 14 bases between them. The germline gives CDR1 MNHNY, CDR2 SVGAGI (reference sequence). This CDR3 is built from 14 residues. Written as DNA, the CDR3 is TGTGCCAGCAGTTACGCACAGGGACTGGGTGAAGCTTTCTTT. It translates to CASSYAQGLGEAFF.

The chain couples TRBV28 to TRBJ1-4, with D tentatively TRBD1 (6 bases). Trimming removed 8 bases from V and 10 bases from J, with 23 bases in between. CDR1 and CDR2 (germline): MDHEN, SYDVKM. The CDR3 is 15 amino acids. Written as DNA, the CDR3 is TGTGCCAGCTCCAATGTCGGCGCCCCCAGGGGAAAACTGTTTTTT. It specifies CASSNVGAPRGKLFF.

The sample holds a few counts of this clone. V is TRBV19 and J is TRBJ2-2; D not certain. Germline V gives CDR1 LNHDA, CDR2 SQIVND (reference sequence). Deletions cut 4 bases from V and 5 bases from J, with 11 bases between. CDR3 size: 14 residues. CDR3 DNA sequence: TGTGCCAGTAGTACAAACCTAGTAACCGGGGAGCTGTTTTTT. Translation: CASSTNLVTGELFF.

CDR3 in DNA: TGTGCCAGCAGTGAAGTAACAGGGGCTAATGAAAAACTGTTTTTT. Protein sequence: CASSEVTGANEKLFF. The rearrangement links TRBV6-1 to TRBJ1-4, with 7 bases that match TRBD1. The CDR3 runs 15 residues. With 1 base clipped from V and 3 bases from J, the junction kept 2 bases outside the gene matches. Germline CDR1 is MNHNS and CDR2 is SASEGT.